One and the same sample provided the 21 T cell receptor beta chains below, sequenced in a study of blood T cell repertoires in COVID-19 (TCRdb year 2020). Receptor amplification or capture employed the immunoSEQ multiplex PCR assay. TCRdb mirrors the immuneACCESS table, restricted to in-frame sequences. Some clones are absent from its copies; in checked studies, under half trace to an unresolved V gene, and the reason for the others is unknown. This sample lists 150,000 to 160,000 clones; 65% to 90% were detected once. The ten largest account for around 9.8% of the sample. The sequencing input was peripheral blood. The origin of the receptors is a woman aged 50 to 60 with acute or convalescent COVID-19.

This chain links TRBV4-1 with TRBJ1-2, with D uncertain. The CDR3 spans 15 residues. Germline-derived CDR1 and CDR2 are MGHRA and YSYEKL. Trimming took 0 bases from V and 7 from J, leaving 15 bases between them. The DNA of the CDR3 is TGCGCCAGCAGCCAAGATTGGCGAGGGCTAGGTGGCTACACCTTC. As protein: CASSQDWRGLGGYTF.

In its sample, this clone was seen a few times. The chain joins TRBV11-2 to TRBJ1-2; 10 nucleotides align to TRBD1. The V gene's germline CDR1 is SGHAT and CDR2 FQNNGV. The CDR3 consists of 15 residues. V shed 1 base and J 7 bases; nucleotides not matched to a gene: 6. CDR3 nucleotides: TGTGCCAGCAGCTTAGGGGACAGGGGCGCCGGTGGCTACACCTTC. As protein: CASSLGDRGAGGYTF.

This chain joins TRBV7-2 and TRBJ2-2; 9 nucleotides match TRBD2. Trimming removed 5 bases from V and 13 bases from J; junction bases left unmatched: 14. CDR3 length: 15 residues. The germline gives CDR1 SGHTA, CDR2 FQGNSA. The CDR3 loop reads CASSRVAGAGRLLFF. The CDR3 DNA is TGTGCCAGCAGCAGAGTAGCGGGAGCGGGCAGGTTGCTGTTTTTT.

CDR3 sequence reads: CASSPLGSLNTEAFF. CDR3 nucleotides: TGTGCCAGCTCACCCCTCGGGTCTTTGAACACTGAAGCTTTCTTT. The chain uses TRBV18 and TRBJ1-1; no firm D call. V was trimmed by 3 bases and J by 0 bases, leaving 11 bases between them. From germline, CDR1 is KGHSH and CDR2 LQKENI. The CDR3 is 15 amino acids.

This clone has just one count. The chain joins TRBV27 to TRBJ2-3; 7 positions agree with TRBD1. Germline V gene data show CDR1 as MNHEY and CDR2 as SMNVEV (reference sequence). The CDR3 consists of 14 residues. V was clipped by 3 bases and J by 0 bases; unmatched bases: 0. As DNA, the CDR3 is TGTGCCAGCAGTTTGGGACAGAGCACAGATACGCAGTATTTT. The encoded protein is CASSLGQSTDTQYF.

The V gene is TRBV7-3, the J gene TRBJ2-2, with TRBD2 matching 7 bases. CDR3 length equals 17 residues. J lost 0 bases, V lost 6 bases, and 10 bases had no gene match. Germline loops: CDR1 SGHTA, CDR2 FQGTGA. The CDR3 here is CASRKNYGRTNTGELFF. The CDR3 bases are TGTGCCAGCAGGAAAAATTACGGGAGGACGAACACCGGGGAGCTGTTTTTT.

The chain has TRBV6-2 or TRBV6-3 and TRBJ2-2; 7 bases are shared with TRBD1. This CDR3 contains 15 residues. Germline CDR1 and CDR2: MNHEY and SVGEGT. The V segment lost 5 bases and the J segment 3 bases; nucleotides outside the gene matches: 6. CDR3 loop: CASSRQGVDTGELFF. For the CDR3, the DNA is TGTGCCAGCAGTCGACAGGGTGTCGACACCGGGGAGCTGTTTTTT.

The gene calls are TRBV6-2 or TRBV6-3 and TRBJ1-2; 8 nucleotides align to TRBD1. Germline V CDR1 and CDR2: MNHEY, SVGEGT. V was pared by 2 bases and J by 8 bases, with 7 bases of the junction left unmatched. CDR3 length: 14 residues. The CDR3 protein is CASSYQDREDGYTF. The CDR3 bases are TGTGCCAGCAGTTACCAGGACAGGGAAGACGGCTACACCTTC.

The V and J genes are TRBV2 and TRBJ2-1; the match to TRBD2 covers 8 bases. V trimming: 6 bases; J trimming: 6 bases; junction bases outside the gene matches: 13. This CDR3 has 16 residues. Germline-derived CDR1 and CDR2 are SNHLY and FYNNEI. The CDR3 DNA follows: TGTGCCAGCAGGCCGCGGGAGGTGAGACCCGCCAATGAGCAGTTCTTC. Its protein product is CASRPREVRPANEQFF. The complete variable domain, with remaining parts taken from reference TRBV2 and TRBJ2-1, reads EPEVTQTPSHQVTQMGQEVILRCVPISNHLYFYWYRQILGQKVEFLVSFYNNEISEKSEIFDDQFSVERPDGSNFTLKIRSTKLEDSAMYFCASRPREVRPANEQFFGPGTRLTVL.

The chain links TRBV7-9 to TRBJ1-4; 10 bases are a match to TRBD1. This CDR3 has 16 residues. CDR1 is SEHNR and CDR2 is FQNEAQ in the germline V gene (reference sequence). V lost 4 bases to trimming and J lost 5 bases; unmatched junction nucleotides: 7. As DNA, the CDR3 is TGTGCCAGCAGCTCCACCGGGGGACAGGGGAATGAAAAACTGTTTTTT. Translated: CASSSTGGQGNEKLFF.

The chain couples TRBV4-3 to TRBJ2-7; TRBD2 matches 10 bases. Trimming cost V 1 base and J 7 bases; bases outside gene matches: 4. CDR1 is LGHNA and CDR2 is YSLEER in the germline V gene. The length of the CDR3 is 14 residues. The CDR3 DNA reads TGCGCCAGCAGCCAAGGGGGACTAGCGATTGAGCAGTACTTC. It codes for CASSQGGLAIEQYF.

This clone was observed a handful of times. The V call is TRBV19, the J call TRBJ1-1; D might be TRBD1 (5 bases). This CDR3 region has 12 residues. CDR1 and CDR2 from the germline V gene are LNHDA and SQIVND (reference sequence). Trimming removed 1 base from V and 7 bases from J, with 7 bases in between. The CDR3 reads CASSIGQGEAFF. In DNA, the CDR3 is TGTGCCAGTAGTATAGGGCAGGGTGAAGCTTTCTTT.

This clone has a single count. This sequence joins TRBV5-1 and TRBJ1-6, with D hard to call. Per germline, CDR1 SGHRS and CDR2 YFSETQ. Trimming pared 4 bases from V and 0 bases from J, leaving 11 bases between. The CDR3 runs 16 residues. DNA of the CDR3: TGCGCCAGCAGCCTAGGCGGTAGCTCCTATAATTCACCCCTCCACTTT. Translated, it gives CASSLGGSSYNSPLHF.

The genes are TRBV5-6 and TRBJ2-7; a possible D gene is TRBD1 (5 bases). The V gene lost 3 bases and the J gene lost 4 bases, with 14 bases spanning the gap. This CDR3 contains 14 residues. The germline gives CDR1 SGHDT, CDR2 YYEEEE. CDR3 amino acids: CASSYLGAGYEQYF. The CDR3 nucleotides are TGTGCCAGCAGCTACCTTGGGGCCGGGTACGAGCAGTACTTC. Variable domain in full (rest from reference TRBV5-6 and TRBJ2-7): DAGVTQSPTHLIKTRGQQVTLRCSPKSGHDTVSWYQQALGQGPQFIFQYYEEEERQRGNFPDRFSGHQFPNYSSELNVNALLLGDSALYLCASSYLGAGYEQYFGPGTRLTVT.

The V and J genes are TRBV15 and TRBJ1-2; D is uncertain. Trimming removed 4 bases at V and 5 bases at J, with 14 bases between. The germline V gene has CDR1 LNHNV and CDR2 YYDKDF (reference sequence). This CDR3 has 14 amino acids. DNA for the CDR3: TGTGCCACCAGCATTGACCGGGGATCATATGGCTACACCTTC. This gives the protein CATSIDRGSYGYTF.

CDR3 sequence (DNA): TGTGCCAGCAGCGTAGCGGGTAGCGGGAGTTACAATGAGCAGTTCTTC. It codes for CASSVAGSGSYNEQFF. The chain has TRBV9 and TRBJ2-1; 9 bases fit TRBD2. The CDR3 has 16 amino acids. The J segment lost 4 bases and the V segment lost 0 bases, leaving 5 bases of the junction unmatched. In germline, CDR1 is SGDLS, CDR2 YYNGEE.

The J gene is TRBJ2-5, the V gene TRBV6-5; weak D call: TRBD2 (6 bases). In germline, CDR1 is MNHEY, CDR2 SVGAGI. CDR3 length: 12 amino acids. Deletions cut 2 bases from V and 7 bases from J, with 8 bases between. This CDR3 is CASSYGGSTQYF. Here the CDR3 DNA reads TGTGCCAGCAGTTACGGGGGGTCGACCCAGTACTTC.

The CDR3 nucleotides are TGTGCCAGCAGTCCTCCGGGACAGGGAACCAAAAACATTCAGTACTTC. Translating gives CASSPPGQGTKNIQYF. The chain uses TRBV28 and TRBJ2-4; 9 positions match TRBD1. Losses at the gene ends were 5 bases for V and 2 bases for J; bases not matched to a gene: 7. CDR3 length equals 16 residues. Per germline, CDR1 MDHEN and CDR2 SYDVKM.

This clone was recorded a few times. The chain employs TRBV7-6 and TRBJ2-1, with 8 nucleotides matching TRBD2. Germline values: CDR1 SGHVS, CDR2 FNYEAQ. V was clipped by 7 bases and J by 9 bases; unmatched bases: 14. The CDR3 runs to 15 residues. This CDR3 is CASTDGLAGPGEQFF. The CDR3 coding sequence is TGTGCCAGCACCGATGGACTAGCAGGCCCCGGTGAGCAGTTCTTC.

The CDR3 bases are TGCAGTGCTAGTCTGAGTCTACGACAAAATGAGCAGTTCTTC. This codes for CSASLSLRQNEQFF. V and J are TRBV20-1 and TRBJ2-1, with D unresolved. The V gene's germline CDR1 is DFQATT and CDR2 SNEGSKA (reference sequence). This CDR3 comprises 14 residues. Trimming took 3 bases from V and 7 from J, leaving 16 bases between them.

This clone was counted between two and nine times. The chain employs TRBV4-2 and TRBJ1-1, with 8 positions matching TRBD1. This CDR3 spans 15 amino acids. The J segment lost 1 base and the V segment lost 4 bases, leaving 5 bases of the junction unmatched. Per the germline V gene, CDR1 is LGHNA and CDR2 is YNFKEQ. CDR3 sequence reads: CASSRGQGGNTEAFF. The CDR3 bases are TGTGCCAGCAGCCGAGGACAGGGTGGGAACACTGAAGCTTTCTTT.